The 23 T cell receptor beta chains below were found in one sample sequenced in a study of technical replicates of blood from a handful of donors. Sequenced by immunoSEQ multiplex PCR; TCRdb stores in-frame clones only, minus some. The repertoire consists of tens of thousands of clones, with 95% to 98% occurring once and the leading ten covering approximately 0.17%. The source material was T cells isolated from PBMCs. The receptors shown here come from a human donor in good health.

This chain connects TRBV6-5 to TRBJ2-1; 9 bases line up with TRBD1. V was pared by 5 bases and J by 6 bases, with 8 bases of the junction left unmatched. CDR1 and CDR2 (germline): MNHEY, SVGAGI. This CDR3 spans 15 amino acids. The CDR3 loop is CASSRGQGRGNEQFF. The DNA of the CDR3 is TGTGCCAGCAGTAGAGGACAGGGGCGAGGCAATGAGCAGTTCTTC.

The rearrangement joins TRBV6-1 to TRBJ2-1; the D gene is possibly TRBD1 (6 bases). The CDR3 consists of 13 residues. V dropped 8 bases and J dropped 7 bases, with 15 bases sitting between them. Germline lookup yields CDR1 MNHNS and CDR2 SASEGT. CDR3 DNA sequence: TGTGCCAGCCGGCCAGGGGATAGGAATGAGCAGTTCTTC. Translated: CASRPGDRNEQFF.

V is TRBV11-2 and J is TRBJ1-1; perhaps TRBD1 as D (5 bases). There are 15 residues in the CDR3. CDR1 is SGHAT and CDR2 is FQNNGV in the germline V gene. V dropped 2 bases and J dropped 2 bases, with 12 bases sitting between them. The CDR3 loop is CASSLFGQGNTEAFF. CDR3 DNA sequence: TGTGCCAGCAGCTTATTTGGCCAGGGAAACACTGAAGCTTTCTTT.

The rearrangement joins TRBV10-1 to TRBJ1-5; D perhaps matches TRBD1 (5 bases). Between the trimmed V and J ends, which lost 8 bases and 6 bases, there was a span of 14 bases. This CDR3 is built from 13 residues. Germline V CDR1 and CDR2: WNHNN, SYGVQD (reference sequence). CDR3 coding DNA: TGCGCCAGCTCATTAGGGGTAGGTCAGCCCCAGCATTTT. Residues: CASSLGVGQPQHF.

This clone was recorded once. This chain links TRBV18 with TRBJ1-1; D not resolved. V was pared by 0 bases and J by 0 bases, with 14 bases between. This CDR3 has 17 residues. CDR1 and CDR2 from the germline V gene are KGHSH and LQKENI. CDR3 bases: TGTGCCAGCTCACCACCTTCGATTGGAGGGCTGAACACTGAAGCTTTCTTT. Residues: CASSPPSIGGLNTEAFF.

J is TRBJ2-7 and V is TRBV5-1; 7 bases agree with TRBD1. CDR3 length: 14 amino acids. J was trimmed by 2 bases and V by 3 bases; bases with no gene match: 5. Germline CDR1 SGHRS, CDR2 YFSETQ. As DNA, the CDR3 is TGCGCCAGCAGCTCAGACAGGGATACCTACGAGCAGTACTTC. Residues: CASSSDRDTYEQYF.

In this sample, this clone turned up a few times. DNA of the CDR3: TGCGCCACTTTCGGGGTCGAGGTAATGAACACTGAAGCTTTCTTT. It yields the protein CATFGVEVMNTEAFF. The genes are TRBV4-1 and TRBJ1-1; D is unresolved. Germline assignment: CDR1 MGHRA and CDR2 YSYEKL. CDR3 size: 15 residues. V was trimmed by 10 bases and J by 0 bases, leaving 18 bases between them.

The CDR3 region is CASSQGTIYEQYF. The CDR3 coding sequence is TGTGCCAGCAGCCAGGGGACCATTTACGAGCAGTACTTC. This chain connects TRBV7-6 to TRBJ2-7; TRBD1 is a possible D gene (6 bases). Trimming cost V 5 bases and J 4 bases, with 12 bases left between them. Germline assignment: CDR1 SGHVS and CDR2 FNYEAQ. There are 13 residues in the CDR3.

The genes are TRBV28 and TRBJ2-7; 7 positions match TRBD1. The V segment lost 3 bases and the J segment 1 base; nucleotides outside the gene matches: 3. Germline-derived CDR1 and CDR2 are MDHEN and SYDVKM. This CDR3 has 14 amino acids. As DNA, the CDR3 is TGTGCCAGCAGTTTGCGGACAGGATCCTACGAGCAGTACTTC. Residues: CASSLRTGSYEQYF.

The chain has TRBV5-1 and TRBJ2-1; TRBD2 might be the D (5 bases). V dropped 2 bases and J dropped 1 base, with 13 bases sitting between them. CDR1 is SGHRS, CDR2 YFSETQ, per germline. The CDR3 loop spans 16 amino acids. In DNA, the CDR3 is TGCGCCAGCAGCTTCGGAGCGGAGATTTCCTACAATGAGCAGTTCTTC. Its translation is CASSFGAEISYNEQFF.

The DNA for the CDR3 is TGTGCCAGCAGTTCAGGCAGGCATTCAAATCAGCCCCAGCATTTT. It specifies CASSSGRHSNQPQHF. The chain has TRBV27 and TRBJ1-5; D unclear. Trimming cost V 4 bases and J 4 bases, with 14 bases left between them. This CDR3 comprises 15 residues. CDR1 is MNHEY and CDR2 is SMNVEV in the germline V gene (reference sequence).

The chain couples TRBV4-1 to TRBJ1-6; possible D gene TRBD1, 6 bases. CDR1 and CDR2 from the germline V gene are MGHRA and YSYEKL. The CDR3 is made up of 16 amino acids. Trimming stripped 2 bases from V and 10 bases from J, with 18 bases between. The CDR3 bases are TGCGCCAGCAGCCAATCTCCCCTGGGGGCCAGGTCACCCCTCCACTTT. Encoded protein: CASSQSPLGARSPLHF.

This rearrangement joins TRBV11-2 to TRBJ2-1, with 7 bases lining up with TRBD1. The length of the CDR3 is 15 residues. With 6 bases clipped from V and 8 bases from J, the junction kept 13 bases outside the gene matches. Germline-derived CDR1 and CDR2 are SGHAT and FQNNGV. This CDR3 is CASSGLKGQPHEQFF. CDR3 bases: TGTGCCAGCAGTGGACTGAAGGGACAGCCCCATGAGCAGTTCTTC.

The chain employs TRBV9 and TRBJ2-3; D is unresolved. CDR3 length equals 15 residues. V gave up 2 bases and J gave up 1 base, with 11 bases separating them. Germline V gene sequence: CDR1 SGDLS, CDR2 YYNGEE. The DNA of the CDR3 is TGTGCCAGCAGCGTGGGTAACGGAGGCACAGATACGCAGTATTTT. Protein product: CASSVGNGGTDTQYF.

The V gene is TRBV7-8, the J gene TRBJ1-5; TRBD1 matches at 8 bases. The CDR3 is made up of 15 amino acids. V was pared by 1 base and J by 5 bases, with 4 bases of the junction left unmatched. The V gene's germline CDR1 is SGHVS and CDR2 FQNEAQ. The CDR3 reads CASSLDGQGYQPQHF. Written as DNA, the CDR3 is TGTGCCAGCAGCTTAGACGGACAGGGCTATCAGCCCCAGCATTTT. Complete variable domain (other parts from reference TRBV7-8 and TRBJ1-5): GAGVSQSPRYKVAKRGQDVALRCDPISGHVSLFWYQQALGQGPEFLTYFQNEAQLDKSGLPSDRFFAERPEGSVSTLKIQRTQQEDSAVYLCASSLDGQGYQPQHFGDGTRLSIL.

This clone has more than one count but fewer than ten. The chain couples TRBV2 to TRBJ2-5; the match to TRBD2 covers 13 bases. The CDR3 extends over 17 amino acids. J lost 2 bases, V lost 5 bases, and 8 bases had no gene match. CDR1 is SNHLY, CDR2 FYNNEI, per germline. As DNA, the CDR3 is TGTGCCAGCAGTCCACCGTCGGGACTAGCGGGACAAGAGACCCAGTACTTC. Translation gives CASSPPSGLAGQETQYF.

The chain combines TRBV28 with TRBJ2-1, with TRBD2 matching over 9 bases. Germline V lookup: CDR1 MDHEN, CDR2 SYDVKM. There are 17 residues in the CDR3. V shed 5 bases and J 0 bases; nucleotides not matched to a gene: 8. The DNA of the CDR3 is TGTGCCAGCAGTCGGCCGGGACTAGCCTCCTCCTACAATGAGCAGTTCTTC. Protein: CASSRPGLASSYNEQFF.

In its sample, this clone was seen once. CDR3 amino acids: CASSLLRGRRVNTEAFF. Written as DNA, the CDR3 is TGTGCCAGCAGCTTATTGAGGGGGCGCCGAGTGAACACTGAAGCTTTCTTT. This chain links TRBV7-9 with TRBJ1-1; 7 nucleotides line up with TRBD1. The CDR3 length is 17 residues. The J segment lost 0 bases and the V segment lost 2 bases, leaving 9 bases of the junction unmatched. CDR1 SEHNR and CDR2 FQNEAQ come from the germline V gene (reference sequence).

The V and J genes are TRBV2 and TRBJ2-3; TRBD2 is a possible D gene (5 bases). Trimming removed 7 bases from V and 0 bases from J, with 11 bases in between. This CDR3 has 14 residues. From germline, CDR1 is SNHLY and CDR2 FYNNEI. In DNA, the CDR3 is TGTGCCAGCAAGGCGGGTCTTAGCACAGATACGCAGTATTTT. Its translation: CASKAGLSTDTQYF.

This rearrangement joins TRBV6-5 to TRBJ2-7, with a weak D call TRBD2 (6 bases). The CDR3 spans 14 residues. The V gene's germline CDR1 is MNHEY and CDR2 SVGAGI. Trimming took off 0 bases at V and 5 bases at J, with 11 bases between the two ends. For the CDR3, the DNA is TGTGCCAGCAGTTACTCCGGGGGAGGCGACGAGCAGTACTTC. It yields the protein CASSYSGGGDEQYF.

The rearrangement joins TRBV6-1 to TRBJ2-5; TRBD2 matches at 12 bases. Germline V gene lookup returns CDR1 MNHNS and CDR2 SASEGT. CDR3 length: 18 residues. V lost 0 bases and J lost 5; bases outside the gene matches: 10. This chain's CDR3 is CASSEARTSGASWETQYF. In DNA form, the CDR3 reads TGTGCCAGCAGTGAAGCGCGGACTAGCGGGGCTAGTTGGGAGACCCAGTACTTC.

The chain combines TRBV4-1 with TRBJ2-7; D might be TRBD1 (6 bases). Trimming pared 1 base from V and 5 bases from J, leaving 12 bases between. This CDR3 contains 14 residues. The germline V gene encodes CDR1 MGHRA and CDR2 YSYEKL. The CDR3 here is CASSQVRGSDEQYF. DNA of the CDR3: TGCGCCAGCAGCCAAGTTAGGGGGAGCGACGAGCAGTACTTC.

As concerns this clone: Other DNA sequences in this sample translate to the same CDR3. The gene calls are TRBV6-5 and TRBJ1-2; maybe TRBD1 (6 bases). Germline V gene data show CDR1 as MNHEY and CDR2 as SVGAGI. This CDR3 is 14 amino acids long. V was clipped by 6 bases and J by 2 bases, with 13 bases between them. The CDR3 is CASRSGQTNYGYTF. The DNA for the CDR3 is TGTGCCAGCAGATCTGGACAGACGAACTATGGCTACACCTTC.